These T cell receptor beta chains were read from a single sample in a study of regulatory T cells in long-lasting Graves disease. TCRdb processed the multiplex PCR reads anew with MiXCR; each CDR3 protein has one entry. Of roughly 360,000 distinct CDR3 sequences listed, roughly 24% are singletons. The sequenced sample was peripheral blood mononuclear cells (PBMCs), obtained when the disease was refractory, from a patient treated with antithyroid drugs. The receptors derive from a woman between 35 and 50 years old with Graves disease. The CDR3 runs from the conserved cysteine through the conserved F or W. A D gene is named only where the DNA matches it firmly. Not all rows give a size; the values are once, few, many and, for expanded clones, a class.

len	abundance	v_gene	j_gene	d_gene	CDR3aa	CDR3nt
13	many	TRBV2	TRBJ2-5	NA	CASTLVRGETQYF	TGTGCCAGCACCCTAGTCAGGGGCGAGACCCAGTACTTC
18	NA	TRBV28	TRBJ1-1	TRBD1	CASSSAGLGQGKNTEAFF	TGTGCCAGCAGTTCCGCGGGACTAGGACAGGGGAAGAACACTGAAGCTTTCTTT
15	NA	TRBV2	TRBJ2-7	TRBD1	CASSRDRTGTYEQYF	TGTGCCAGCAGTAGGGACAGGACTGGGACTTACGAGCAGTACTTC
12	NA	TRBV3-1	TRBJ1-5	TRBD1	CASSPGTGAQHF	TGTGCCAGCAGCCCCGGGACAGGCGCCCAGCATTTT
12	many	TRBV28	TRBJ1-2	NA	CASSLGAYGYTF	TGTGCCAGCTCTCTGGGGGCATATGGCTACACCTTC
15	NA	TRBV5-6	TRBJ2-7	TRBD2	CASSQPLAGGYEQYF	TGTGCCAGCAGCCAACCACTAGCGGGAGGCTACGAGCAGTACTTC
14	many	TRBV28	TRBJ2-7	NA	CASSYSQVRHEQYF	TGTGCCAGCAGCTACTCCCAGGTACGGCACGAGCAGTACTTC
12	few	TRBV15	TRBJ2-1	NA	CATSPAYNEQFF	TGTGCCACCTCGCCAGCTTACAATGAGCAGTTCTTC
13	NA	TRBV11-1	TRBJ2-5	NA	CASSLVREETQYF	TGTGCCAGCAGCTTAGTCCGGGAAGAGACCCAGTACTTC
14	many	TRBV29-1	TRBJ2-7	NA	CSVESTSNSYEQYF	TGCAGCGTTGAGTCGACATCCAATTCGTACGAGCAGTACTTC
16	few	TRBV12-3/TRBV12-4	TRBJ1-3	NA	CASRTTRKSSGNTIYF	TGTGCCAGCAGAACCACCAGGAAAAGCTCTGGAAACACCATATATTTT
15	NA	TRBV18	TRBJ1-2	NA	CASSLDKENNYGYTF	TGTGCCAGCTCACTGGACAAGGAGAACAACTATGGCTACACCTTC
15	NA	TRBV5-1	TRBJ2-7	TRBD2	CASSPDLAGFYEQYF	TGCGCCAGCAGCCCCGACCTAGCGGGATTCTACGAGCAGTACTTC
17	many	TRBV2	TRBJ1-2	NA	CASSRLGPSYTTYGYTF	TGTGCCAGCAGCCGACTGGGGCCCTCCTATACCACCTATGGCTACACCTTC
13	many	TRBV7-9	TRBJ1-1	NA	CASSPEPNTEAFF	TGTGCCAGCAGCCCAGAACCAAACACTGAAGCTTTCTTT